A single T cell receptor (beta chain) is shown here with its context. Its antigen is as yet unknown. The V and J ends lost 6 bases and 5 bases, in that order; junction bases with no gene match: 7. Germline CDR1 and CDR2: LNHDA and SQIVND (reference sequence). CDR3 length: 15 residues. Every one of the donors was a Caucasian adult that lived in Nashville, Tennessee. This entry comes from a study of shared clonotypes between healthy human individuals. About the research overall: Donors were a couple of women and a few men aged 18 to 49. CD4 naive cells filled three plates per donor, CD4 memory three, CD8 naive two and CD8 memory one.

Study outcomes and limitations: When compared with the clonotypes that were shared by all four sorted-subset donors, the non-shared clonotypes turned out to have lower generation probabilities.

Sequencing used immunoSEQ multiplex PCR; TCRdb keeps in-frame clones, though not all of them. This sample has under 600,000 clones, with approximately 95% found just once. The gene calls are TRBV19 and TRBJ2-5; 12 bases agree with TRBD2. The sample taken for sequencing was naive CD4+ T cells sorted from blood. Subset denoted: CD45RA+ positively selected. The TCR comes from a woman aged 30 to 39 in good health. The CDR3: CASSLLAGGPETQYF. The CDR3 DNA follows: TGTGCCAGTAGCTTACTAGCGGGAGGACCCGAGACCCAGTACTTC.